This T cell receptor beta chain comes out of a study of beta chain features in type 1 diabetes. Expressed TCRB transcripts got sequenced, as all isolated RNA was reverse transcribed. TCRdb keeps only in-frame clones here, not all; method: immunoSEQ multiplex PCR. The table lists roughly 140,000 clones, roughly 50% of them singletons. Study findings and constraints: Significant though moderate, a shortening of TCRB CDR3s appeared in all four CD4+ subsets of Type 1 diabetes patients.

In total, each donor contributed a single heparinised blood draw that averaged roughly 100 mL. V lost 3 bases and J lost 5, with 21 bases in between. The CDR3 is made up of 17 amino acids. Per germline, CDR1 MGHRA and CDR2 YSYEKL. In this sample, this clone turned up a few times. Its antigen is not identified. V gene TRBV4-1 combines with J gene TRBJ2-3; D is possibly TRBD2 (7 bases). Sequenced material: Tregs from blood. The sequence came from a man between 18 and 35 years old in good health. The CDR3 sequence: CASSHPRGGGPVDTQYF. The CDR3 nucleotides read TGCGCCAGCAGCCACCCTCGTGGGGGGGGGCCGGTAGATACGCAGTATTTT.